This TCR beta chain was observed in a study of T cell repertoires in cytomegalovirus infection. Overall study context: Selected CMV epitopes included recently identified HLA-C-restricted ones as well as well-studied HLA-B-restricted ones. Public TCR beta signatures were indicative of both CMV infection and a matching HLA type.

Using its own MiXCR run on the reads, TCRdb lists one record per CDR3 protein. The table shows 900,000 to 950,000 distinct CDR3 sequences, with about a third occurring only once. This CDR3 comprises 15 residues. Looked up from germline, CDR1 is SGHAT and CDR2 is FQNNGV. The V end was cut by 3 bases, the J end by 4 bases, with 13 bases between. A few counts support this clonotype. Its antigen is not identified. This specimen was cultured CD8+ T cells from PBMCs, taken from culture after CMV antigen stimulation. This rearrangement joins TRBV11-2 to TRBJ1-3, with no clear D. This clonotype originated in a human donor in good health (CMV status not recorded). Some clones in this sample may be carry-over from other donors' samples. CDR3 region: CASSFLGVRGNTIYF. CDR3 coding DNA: TGTGCCAGCAGCTTCCTCGGGGTCCGCGGAAACACCATATATTTT.